A single T cell receptor beta chain is shown here with its context. What it binds is not known. The validation cohort, a group of around 120 subjects, included the donors and was separate from the roughly 700-subject first cohort. These data originate in a study of cytomegalovirus exposure and HLA in healthy donors. Across the whole study: The platform used for the roughly 130 validation repertoires matched that of the 500 to 850 first-cohort repertoires, a later analysis reported. Notes on the study in general: In vitro work confirmed that a few CMV-associated chains recognize CMV antigens.

Trimming at V came to 2 bases and at J to 2 bases, leaving 3 bases not matched to a gene. The CDR3 spans 15 residues. The V gene's germline CDR1 is MNHNS and CDR2 SASEGT. Clones were read by immunoSEQ multiplex PCR, and TCRdb kept only the in-frame ones, dropping some. The sample lists some 150,000 clones; more than 75% were seen once. This TCR was recovered from a man aged 18-30 years in good health and CMV-seronegative. What was sequenced was PBMCs. J is TRBJ2-5 and V is TRBV6-1; 9 bases line up with TRBD1. CDR3 in amino acids: CASSETGGWQETQYF. DNA for the CDR3: TGTGCCAGCAGTGAAACAGGGGGCTGGCAAGAGACCCAGTACTTC.